The present T cell receptor beta chain was sequenced within a study of cytomegalovirus exposure and HLA in healthy donors. The PCR employed 60 Vbeta primers together with 13 Jbeta primers. Using immunoSEQ multiplex PCR, the repertoire was profiled, and TCRdb retains in-frame clones only, with some absent. The data hold about 65,000 clones, with about four fifths observed a single time. The donors were healthy bone marrow donors. Germline CDR1 SGHRS, CDR2 YFSETQ. V shed 1 base and J shed 1 base, with 2 bases lying between them. This CDR3 is 12 amino acids long. Overall study results and limits: Across donors, most TCRs were seen rarely, yet some public ones were widespread.

With respect to this clone: Its antigen remains unknown.

This TCR was sampled from a woman aged 25-40 years in good health and CMV-seronegative. The material sequenced was PBMCs. The chain recombines TRBV5-1 with TRBJ2-5; D gene ambiguous. This CDR3 is CASSLRQETQYF. The CDR3 DNA reads TGCGCCAGCAGCTTGCGCCAAGAGACCCAGTACTTC.